This T cell receptor beta chain was sequenced for a study of post-analysis software for immune sequencing data (dated by TCRdb to between 2015 and 2017). At the level of the whole study: The recorded disease courses included relapsing-remitting, secondary progressive and progressive-relapsing multiple sclerosis, and some patients had no subtype annotation. The patient repertoires were compared against approximately eleven previously published healthy control repertoires obtained from donors aged 6 to 25 years. A subset of samples was prepared in parallel using single-end sample barcoding, then pooled and co-amplified after Illumina adapter ligation.

The germline V gene provides CDR1 MNHEY and CDR2 SVGAGI. Including the terminal cysteine and phenylalanine, the CDR3 comprises 15 residues. The CDR3 DNA has 45 bases and is translated from base 1. Here is what the overall study found, with its caveats: Patients showed significantly higher frequencies than controls for several TRBV segments, among them TRBV5-6, TRBV5-1 and TRBV20-1. The control group was slightly older than the multiple sclerosis patient group. Normalized Chao1 diversity was significantly lower in multiple sclerosis patients than controls, suggesting substantial peripheral T-cell clonal expansion. Direct clustering with F measure showed strong co-clustering of samples prepared in the same batch, prompting a batch-effect correction.

To demonstrate the VDJtools post-analysis software, the study profiled TCR beta repertoires from the peripheral blood of some 13 young patients with multiple sclerosis. Multiple sclerosis patients were children and adolescents aged roughly 6 to 16 years. Notes on this clonotype: Its antigen remains undetermined. No quality values exist for individual bases; no much larger clone is one base distant.

Libraries were prepared through PCR. The sample was run on an Illumina HiSeq 2500. To reduce PCR and sequencing biases, unique molecular identifiers were built into the TCR beta cDNA libraries. Per 1 to 10 million input T cells, roughly 0.5 million cDNA molecules were obtained, such that each molecule approximated one T cell. The patient libraries were prepared and sequenced using the same protocol as the earlier healthy control dataset. Within a given batch, samples were prepared together, multiplexed and sequenced on the same HiSeq lane. In the paper's pipeline: Raw barcoded reads were processed with MIGEC, discarding single-read molecular identifier groups before consensus assembly and CDR3 extraction. Clonotype tables were post-analysed with VDJtools, normalizing diversity by down-sampling all datasets to the smallest sample size. Repertoire overlap clustering matched CDR3 amino acid but not nucleotide sequences to correct batch-related cross-sample contamination. The public sequencing data were trimmed at Q25 with fastp and processed into clonotypes with MiXCR by TCRdb, which kept only in-frame beta chains. Here each entry gathers all rows of one CDR3 protein and keeps the most common genes and DNA. These V and J calls are TCRdb output, not the study's own analysis. The sample table records fewer than 850,000 distinct CDR3 sequences; 25% to 30% of these occur just once. Together, the top ten hold around 0.56% of the sample.

This sequence was found in a girl aged 10-17 years with multiple sclerosis. The sequenced sample was blood. This sequence uses TRBV6-5 and TRBJ2-1, with no confident D gene call. The assigned J gene may be wrong: the sequence end matches TRBJ2-7 better. The CDR3 region reads CASSYGWAGYNEQYF. The nucleotides read TGTGCCAGCAGTTACGGGTGGGCTGGCTACAATGAGCAGTACTTC.